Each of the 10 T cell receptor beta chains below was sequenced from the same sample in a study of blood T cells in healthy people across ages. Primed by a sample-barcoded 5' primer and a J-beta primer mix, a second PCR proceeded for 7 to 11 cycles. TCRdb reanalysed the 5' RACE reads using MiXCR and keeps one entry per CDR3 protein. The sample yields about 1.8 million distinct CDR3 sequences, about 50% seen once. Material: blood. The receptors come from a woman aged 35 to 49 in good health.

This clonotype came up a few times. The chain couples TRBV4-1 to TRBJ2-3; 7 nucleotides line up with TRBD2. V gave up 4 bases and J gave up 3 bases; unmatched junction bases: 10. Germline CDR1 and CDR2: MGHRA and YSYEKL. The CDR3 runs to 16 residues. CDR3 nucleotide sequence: TGCGCCAGCAGCCGAACCCCGACTAGCAGGACAGATACGCAGTATTTT. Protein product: CASSRTPTSRTDTQYF.

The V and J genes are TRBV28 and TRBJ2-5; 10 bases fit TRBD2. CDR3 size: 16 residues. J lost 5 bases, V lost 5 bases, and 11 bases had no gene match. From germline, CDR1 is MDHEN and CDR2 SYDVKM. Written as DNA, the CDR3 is TGTGCCAGCAGTCTGCCTCAGAGCGGGGGGGCGGAGACCCAGTACTTC. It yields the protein CASSLPQSGGAETQYF.

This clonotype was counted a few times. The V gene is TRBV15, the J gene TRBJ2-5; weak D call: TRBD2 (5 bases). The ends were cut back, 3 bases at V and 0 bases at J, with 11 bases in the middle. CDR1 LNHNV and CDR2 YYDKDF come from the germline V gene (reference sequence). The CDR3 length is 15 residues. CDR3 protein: CATSRDGKYQETQYF. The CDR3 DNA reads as TGTGCCACCAGCAGGGACGGGAAGTACCAAGAGACCCAGTACTTC.

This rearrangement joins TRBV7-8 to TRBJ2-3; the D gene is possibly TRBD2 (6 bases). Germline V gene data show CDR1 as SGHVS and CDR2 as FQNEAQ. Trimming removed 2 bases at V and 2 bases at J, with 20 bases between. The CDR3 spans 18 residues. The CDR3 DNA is TGTGCCAGCAGCTTACGAGTGAGGGACGGGGGAGCCACAGATACGCAGTATTTT. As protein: CASSLRVRDGGATDTQYF.

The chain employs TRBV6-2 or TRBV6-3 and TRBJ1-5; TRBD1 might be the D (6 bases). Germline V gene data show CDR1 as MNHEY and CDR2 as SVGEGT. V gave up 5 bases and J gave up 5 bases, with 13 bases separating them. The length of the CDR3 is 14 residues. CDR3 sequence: CASSPGVGDQPQHF. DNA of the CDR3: TGTGCCAGCAGTCCAGGGGTCGGTGATCAGCCCCAGCATTTT.

CDR3 bases: TGCAGTGCTAGCGCTTATTACAGGCGGACCTACGAGCAGTTCTTC. Amino acid sequence: CSASAYYRRTYEQFF. The gene calls are TRBV20-1 and TRBJ2-1; a weak D match, TRBD1 (5 bases). Trimming removed 3 bases at V and 10 bases at J, with 22 bases between. Germline CDR1 and CDR2: DFQATT and SNEGSKA (reference sequence). The CDR3 sequence is 15 residues long.

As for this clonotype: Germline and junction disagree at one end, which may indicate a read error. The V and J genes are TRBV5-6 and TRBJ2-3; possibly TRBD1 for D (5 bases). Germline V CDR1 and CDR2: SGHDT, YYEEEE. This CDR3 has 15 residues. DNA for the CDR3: TGTGCCAGCAGCTTGGTAAGGGGTGGGCCAGATACGCGGTATTTT. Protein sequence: CASSLVRGGPDTRYF.

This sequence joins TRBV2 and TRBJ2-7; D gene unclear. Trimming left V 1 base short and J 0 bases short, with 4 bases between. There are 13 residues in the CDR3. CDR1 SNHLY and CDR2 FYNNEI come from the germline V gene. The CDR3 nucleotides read TGTGCCAGCAGTGAAGATCACTCCTACGAGCAGTACTTC. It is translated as CASSEDHSYEQYF.

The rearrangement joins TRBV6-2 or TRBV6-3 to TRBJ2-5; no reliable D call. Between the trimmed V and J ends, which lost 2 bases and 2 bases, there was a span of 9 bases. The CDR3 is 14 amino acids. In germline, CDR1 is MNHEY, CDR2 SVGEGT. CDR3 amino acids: CASSYAQDQETQYF. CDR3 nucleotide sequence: TGTGCCAGCAGTTACGCCCAAGATCAAGAGACCCAGTACTTC.

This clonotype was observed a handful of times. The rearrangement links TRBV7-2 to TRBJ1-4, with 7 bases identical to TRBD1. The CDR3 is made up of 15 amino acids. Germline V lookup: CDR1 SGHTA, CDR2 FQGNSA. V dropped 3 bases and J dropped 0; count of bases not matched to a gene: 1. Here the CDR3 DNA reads TGTGCCAGCAGCTTTGACAGGGCAACTAATGAAAAACTGTTTTTT. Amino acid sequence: CASSFDRATNEKLFF. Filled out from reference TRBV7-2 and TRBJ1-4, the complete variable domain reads GAGVSQSPSNKVTEKGKDVELRCDPISGHTALYWYRQSLGQGLEFLIYFQGNSAPDKSGLPSDRFSAERTGGSVSTLTIQRTQQEDSAVYLCASSFDRATNEKLFFGSGTQLSVL.